This T cell receptor beta chain originates from a study of T cell responses to AZD1222 COVID-19 vaccine. Using immunoSEQ multiplex PCR, the repertoire was profiled, and TCRdb retains in-frame clones only, with some absent. The sample carries over 50,000 clones, about 87% recorded once. The V gene's germline CDR1 is MNHEY and CDR2 SVGAGI. The CDR3 loop spans 12 amino acids. V was shortened by 4 bases and J by 4 bases, with 4 bases between the two germline ends. V usage is TRBV6-5 and J usage is TRBJ2-2, with no clear D. The sample in question was peripheral blood, obtained on day 0 of AZD1222 vaccination. The clonotype originates from an adult in good health. The CDR3 loop is CASSSSTGELFF. The CDR3 nucleotides are TGTGCCAGCAGTTCCTCCACCGGGGAGCTGTTTTTT.